The 23 T cell receptor beta chains given below trace back to one sample, sequenced in a study of control samples from healthy donors and cancer patients. Here immunoSEQ multiplex PCR was the method, and the copy in TCRdb shows in-frame clones only, minus some. The sample contains fewer than 130,000 clones, 85% to 90% of which appear only once. The sequencing sample was made of PBMCs. The receptors originated from an older woman with lung cancer.

The rearrangement joins TRBV14 to TRBJ2-1; 9 bases line up with TRBD1. The CDR3 has 15 amino acids. V shed 4 bases, J shed 9 bases, and the junction held 10 bases outside the gene matches. Germline CDR1 reads SGHDN; CDR2 reads FVKESK. The CDR3 sequence is CASSRRQGEGGEQFF. DNA for the CDR3: TGTGCCAGCAGCCGGCGACAGGGGGAAGGGGGTGAGCAGTTCTTC.

The rearrangement joins TRBV5-1 to TRBJ2-3; 10 positions match TRBD2. This CDR3 comprises 16 residues. Germline trimming cut 0 bases from V and 1 base from J; bases unmatched to any gene: 2. CDR1 and CDR2 from the germline V gene are SGHRS and YFSETQ. The CDR3 DNA reads TGCGCCAGCAGCTTGGGTGGGACTAGCGGCACAGATACGCAGTATTTT. It yields the protein CASSLGGTSGTDTQYF.

The rearrangement uses TRBV6-5 and TRBJ2-3, with D unresolved. Germline CDR1 reads MNHEY; CDR2 reads SVGAGI. V lost 4 bases, J lost 7 bases, and 6 bases lay in between. This CDR3 region has 11 residues. CDR3 loop: CASSSLNTQYF. In nucleotides, the CDR3 is TGTGCCAGCAGTTCTCTGAATACGCAGTATTTT.

The V call is TRBV7-8, the J call TRBJ2-3; 10 nucleotides align to TRBD2. CDR3 size: 17 residues. The ends lost 2 bases at V and 3 bases at J; junction bases unmatched: 8. CDR1 and CDR2 from the germline V gene are SGHVS and FQNEAQ. In DNA form, the CDR3 reads TGTGCCAGCAGCTTATTGGCTAGCGGGAGTTTGACAGATACGCAGTATTTT. Translating it yields CASSLLASGSLTDTQYF.

V is TRBV6-5 and J is TRBJ1-1; D is perhaps TRBD1 (5 bases). This CDR3 has 15 amino acids. Germline V gives CDR1 MNHEY, CDR2 SVGAGI. V lost 0 bases, J lost 0 bases, and 8 bases lay in between. Written as DNA, the CDR3 is TGTGCCAGCAGTTACTCTGACAGCATGAACACTGAAGCTTTCTTT. Residues: CASSYSDSMNTEAFF.

This chain uses TRBV11-2 with TRBJ1-2; weak D call: TRBD1 (6 bases). Between the trimmed V and J ends, which lost 1 base and 4 bases, there was a span of 10 bases. The germline V gene encodes CDR1 SGHAT and CDR2 FQNNGV. The CDR3 consists of 14 residues. CDR3 amino acids: CASSLAGVGYGYTF. The DNA for the CDR3 is TGTGCCAGCAGCTTAGCAGGGGTGGGCTATGGCTACACCTTC.

As DNA, the CDR3 is TGTGCCAGTAGTATCCTGACAGGGGGCGGCGAGCAGTACTTC. Translated, it gives CASSILTGGGEQYF. V usage is TRBV19 and J usage is TRBJ2-7; 10 nucleotides match TRBD1. Trimming removed 3 bases from V and 6 bases from J; junction bases left unmatched: 5. The length of the CDR3 is 14 residues. Germline V lookup: CDR1 LNHDA, CDR2 SQIVND (reference sequence).

The rearrangement links TRBV28 to TRBJ1-1; D unresolved. The germline V and J ends were trimmed by 1 base and 3 bases, with 9 bases remaining between them. Per germline, CDR1 MDHEN and CDR2 SYDVKM. The CDR3 length is 14 residues. DNA of the CDR3: TGTGCCAGCAGTTTATCCCGACGGGACACTGAAGCTTTCTTT. It encodes CASSLSRRDTEAFF. Filled out from reference TRBV28 and TRBJ1-1, the complete variable domain reads DVKVTQSSRYLVKRTGEKVFLECVQDMDHENMFWYRQDPGLGLRLIYFSYDVKMKEKGDIPEGYSVSREKKERFSLILESASTNQTSMYLCASSLSRRDTEAFFGQGTRLTVV.

V usage is TRBV6-5 and J usage is TRBJ1-6; D might be TRBD1 (5 bases). Trimming took 2 bases from V and 1 from J, leaving 9 bases between them. This CDR3 is built from 16 residues. Germline values: CDR1 MNHEY, CDR2 SVGAGI. DNA for the CDR3: TGTGCCAGCAGTTACGGGGGGAAGTCCTATAATTCACCCCTCCACTTT. Its translation: CASSYGGKSYNSPLHF.

The chain recombines TRBV29-1 with TRBJ2-1, with 12 bases lining up with TRBD2. With 3 bases clipped from V and 2 bases from J, the junction kept 2 bases outside the gene matches. CDR3 size: 15 residues. CDR1 and CDR2 (germline): SQVTM, ANQGSEA. The CDR3 nucleotides read TGCAGCGTTGAGAGGACTAGCGGGACCTACAATGAGCAGTTCTTC. This codes for CSVERTSGTYNEQFF.

The rearrangement uses TRBV29-1 and TRBJ1-2; 9 bases map to TRBD1. J was trimmed by 9 bases and V by 0 bases; bases with no gene match: 11. This CDR3 has 15 residues. Germline lookup yields CDR1 SQVTM and CDR2 ANQGSEA. The CDR3 DNA reads as TGCAGCGTTGAAGATTTGACGACAGGGGGTGGTAGCTACACCTTC. Protein product: CSVEDLTTGGGSYTF.

The chain joins TRBV11-2 to TRBJ2-2; D is possibly TRBD1 or TRBD2 (6 bases each). The CDR3 has 15 amino acids. Deletions cut 6 bases from V and 2 bases from J, with 13 bases between. The germline CDR1 and CDR2 sequences are SGHAT and FQNNGV. Here the CDR3 reads CASRKPGGNTGELFF. Here the CDR3 DNA reads TGTGCCAGCAGAAAACCCGGGGGCAACACCGGGGAGCTGTTTTTT. The full variable domain, its missing parts supplied by reference TRBV11-2 and TRBJ2-2, is EAGVAQSPRYKIIEKRQSVAFWCNPISGHATLYWYQQILGQGPKLLIQFQNNGVVDDSQLPKDRFSAERLKGVDSTLKIQPAKLEDSAVYLCASRKPGGNTGELFFGEGSRLTVL.

The DNA for the CDR3 is TGTGCCAGCAGCTTAACCCGACAGAGCACAGATACGCAGTATTTT. Translated, it gives CASSLTRQSTDTQYF. This chain connects TRBV11-3 to TRBJ2-3; D may be TRBD1 (5 bases). Germline V gene data show CDR1 as SGHNT and CDR2 as YENEEA. V was clipped by 2 bases and J by 0 bases, with 9 bases between them. The CDR3 runs 15 residues.

This clone appeared a few times. Other DNA variants within this sample encode the same CDR3. The genes are TRBV7-9 and TRBJ2-3, with a possible D match to TRBD1 (5 bases). CDR1 SEHNR and CDR2 FQNEAQ come from the germline V gene (reference sequence). The CDR3 contains 13 residues. V was clipped by 6 bases and J by 1 base, with 8 bases between them. The CDR3: CASSLGGTDTQYF. The CDR3 DNA reads as TGTGCCAGCAGTCTAGGGGGCACAGATACGCAGTATTTT.

The rearrangement links TRBV2 to TRBJ2-4; D ambiguous. CDR1 is SNHLY and CDR2 is FYNNEI in the germline V gene. The V end lost 6 bases, the J end lost 7 bases, and 16 bases lay between the germline ends. CDR3 length equals 14 residues. DNA of the CDR3: TGTGCCAGCAGCGTACCCCCTCTACGGAACATTCAGTACTTC. Translating gives CASSVPPLRNIQYF.

About this clone itself: Its ends do not fully match the called genes, so a read error is possible. The chain couples TRBV9 to TRBJ2-7; a weak D match, TRBD2 (6 bases). CDR1 and CDR2 from the germline V gene are SGDLS and YYNGEE. The CDR3 loop spans 13 amino acids. CDR3 loop: CASSARDLAVPTF. The CDR3 DNA reads TGTGCCAGCAGCGCTCGGGACTTAGCGGTCCCTACCTTC.

This chain uses TRBV4-3 with TRBJ1-6; tentative D call: TRBD1 (6 bases). The CDR3 loop spans 15 amino acids. Germline CDR1 is LGHNA and CDR2 is YSLEER. V shed 0 bases and J shed 9 bases, with 12 bases lying between them. CDR3 sequence (DNA): TGCGCCAGCAGCCAAGAGCAGGGGCTAGGTTCACCCCTCCACTTT. Residues: CASSQEQGLGSPLHF.

This chain joins TRBV5-8 and TRBJ2-2, with TRBD2 matching 14 bases. This CDR3 region has 16 residues. With 7 bases clipped from V and 6 bases from J, the junction kept 8 bases outside the gene matches. The germline CDR1 and CDR2 sequences are SGHTS and YDEGEE. CDR3 sequence reads: CASRTTGLAGAGELFF. In DNA, the CDR3 is TGTGCCAGCCGCACGACGGGACTAGCGGGAGCCGGGGAGCTGTTTTTT.

The CDR3 nucleotides are TGTGCCAGCAGCCGGTCCACAGATACGCAGTATTTT. Protein sequence: CASSRSTDTQYF. The chain employs TRBV7-8 and TRBJ2-3, with D unresolved. Germline V gene data show CDR1 as SGHVS and CDR2 as FQNEAQ. This CDR3 has 12 residues. Trimming shortened V by 5 bases and J by 2 bases, and 5 bases separated the two germline ends.

The V call is TRBV6-5, the J call TRBJ1-5, with no clear D. The CDR3 is 11 residues long. Germline-derived CDR1 and CDR2 are MNHEY and SVGAGI. The ends were cut back, 5 bases at V and 7 bases at J, with 6 bases in the middle. Written as DNA, the CDR3 is TGTGCCAGCAGTAACCAACAGCCCCAGCATTTT. Its protein product is CASSNQQPQHF.

The chain employs TRBV27 and TRBJ2-7, with 9 bases that match TRBD1. Germline V gives CDR1 MNHEY, CDR2 SMNVEV (reference sequence). The CDR3 spans 18 residues. The V and J ends lost 5 bases and 2 bases, in that order; junction bases with no gene match: 16. The CDR3 coding sequence is TGTGCCAGCAGTCCCCAGCCATGGACAGGGGTCCTAACCTACGAGCAGTACTTC. This gives the protein CASSPQPWTGVLTYEQYF.

This chain connects TRBV7-9 to TRBJ1-1; TRBD1 matches at 7 bases. CDR3 size: 16 residues. Trimming took 5 bases from V and 0 from J; bases not matched to a gene: 9. Germline V lookup: CDR1 SEHNR, CDR2 FQNEAQ (reference sequence). CDR3 DNA sequence: TGTGCCAGCAGCGATCCGACAGGGAGGATGAACACTGAAGCTTTCTTT. Encoded protein: CASSDPTGRMNTEAFF.

This clone appeared once. V and J are TRBV6-5 and TRBJ1-4; TRBD1 agrees at 8 bases. The CDR3 runs 15 residues. V lost 4 bases to trimming and J lost 8 bases; unmatched junction nucleotides: 9. Germline V gene data show CDR1 as MNHEY and CDR2 as SVGAGI. The CDR3 is CASSSQGAAEEKLFF. The CDR3 coding sequence is TGTGCCAGCAGTTCTCAGGGGGCAGCGGAGGAAAAACTGTTTTTT.